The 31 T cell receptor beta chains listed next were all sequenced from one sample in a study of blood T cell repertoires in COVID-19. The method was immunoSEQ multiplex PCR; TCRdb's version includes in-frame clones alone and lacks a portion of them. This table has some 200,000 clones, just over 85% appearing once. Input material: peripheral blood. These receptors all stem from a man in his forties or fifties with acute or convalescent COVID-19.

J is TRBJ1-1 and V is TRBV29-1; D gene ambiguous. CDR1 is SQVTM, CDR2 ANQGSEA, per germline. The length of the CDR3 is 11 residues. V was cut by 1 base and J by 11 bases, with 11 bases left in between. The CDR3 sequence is CSVEGGVEAFF. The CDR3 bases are TGCAGCGTTGAAGGGGGAGTTGAGGCTTTCTTT.

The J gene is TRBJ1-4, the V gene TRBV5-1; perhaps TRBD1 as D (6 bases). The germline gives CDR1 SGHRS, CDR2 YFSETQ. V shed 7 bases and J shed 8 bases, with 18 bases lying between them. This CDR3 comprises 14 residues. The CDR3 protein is CASRERGAEEKLFF. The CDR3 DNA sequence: TGCGCCAGCCGCGAGCGGGGGGCTGAGGAAAAACTGTTTTTT.

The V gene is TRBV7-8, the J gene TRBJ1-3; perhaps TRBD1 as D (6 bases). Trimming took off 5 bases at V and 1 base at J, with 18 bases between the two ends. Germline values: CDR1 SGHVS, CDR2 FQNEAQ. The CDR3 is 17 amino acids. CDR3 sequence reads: CASSPDGGGRSGNTIYF. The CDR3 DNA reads TGTGCCAGCAGCCCAGATGGCGGGGGGCGATCTGGAAACACCATATATTTT.

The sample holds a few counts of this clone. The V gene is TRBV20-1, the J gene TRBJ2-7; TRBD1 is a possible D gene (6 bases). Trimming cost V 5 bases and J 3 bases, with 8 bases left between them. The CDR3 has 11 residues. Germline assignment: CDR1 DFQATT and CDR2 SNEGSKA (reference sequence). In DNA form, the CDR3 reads TGCAGTGCTCTCAGGGGCTACGAGCAGTACTTC. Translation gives CSALRGYEQYF.

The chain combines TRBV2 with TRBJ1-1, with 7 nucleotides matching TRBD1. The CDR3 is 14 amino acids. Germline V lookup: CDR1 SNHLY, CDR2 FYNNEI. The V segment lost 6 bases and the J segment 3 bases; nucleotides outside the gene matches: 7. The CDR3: CASSLTGPDTEAFF. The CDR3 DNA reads TGTGCCAGCAGCTTGACAGGGCCAGACACTGAAGCTTTCTTT. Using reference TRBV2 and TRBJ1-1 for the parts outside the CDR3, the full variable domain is EPEVTQTPSHQVTQMGQEVILRCVPISNHLYFYWYRQILGQKVEFLVSFYNNEISEKSEIFDDQFSVERPDGSNFTLKIRSTKLEDSAMYFCASSLTGPDTEAFFGQGTRLTVV.

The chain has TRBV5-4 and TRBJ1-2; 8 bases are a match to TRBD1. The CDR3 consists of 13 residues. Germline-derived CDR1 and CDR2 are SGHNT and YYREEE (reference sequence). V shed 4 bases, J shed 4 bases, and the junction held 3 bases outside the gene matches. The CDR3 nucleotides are TGTGCCAGCAGCCCCAGGGGGCTCTATGGCTACACCTTC. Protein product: CASSPRGLYGYTF.

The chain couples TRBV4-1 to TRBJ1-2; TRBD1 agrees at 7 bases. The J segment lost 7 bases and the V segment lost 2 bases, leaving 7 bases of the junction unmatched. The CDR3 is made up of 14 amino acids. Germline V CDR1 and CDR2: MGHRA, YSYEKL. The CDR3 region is CASSQLDRVLGYTF. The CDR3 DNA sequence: TGCGCCAGCAGCCAACTAGACAGGGTTCTTGGCTACACCTTC.

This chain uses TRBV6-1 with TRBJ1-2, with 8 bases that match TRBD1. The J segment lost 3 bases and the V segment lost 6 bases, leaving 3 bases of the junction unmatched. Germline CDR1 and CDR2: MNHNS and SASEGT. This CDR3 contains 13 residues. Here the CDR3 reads CASSPTGDYGYTF. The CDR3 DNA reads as TGTGCCAGCAGCCCGACAGGGGACTATGGCTACACCTTC.

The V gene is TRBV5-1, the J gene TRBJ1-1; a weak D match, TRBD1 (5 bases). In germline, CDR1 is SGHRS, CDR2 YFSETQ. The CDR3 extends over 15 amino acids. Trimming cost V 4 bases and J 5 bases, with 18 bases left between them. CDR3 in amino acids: CASSTQDMSYTEAFF. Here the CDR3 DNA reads TGCGCCAGCAGCACCCAGGACATGAGTTATACTGAAGCTTTCTTT.

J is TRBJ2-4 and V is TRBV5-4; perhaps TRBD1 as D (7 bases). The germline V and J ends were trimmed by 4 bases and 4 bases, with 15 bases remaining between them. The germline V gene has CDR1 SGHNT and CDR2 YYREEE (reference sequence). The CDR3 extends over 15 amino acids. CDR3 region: CASSRGTDPKNIQYF. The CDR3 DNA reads TGTGCCAGCAGCCGGGGGACAGACCCAAAAAACATTCAGTACTTC.

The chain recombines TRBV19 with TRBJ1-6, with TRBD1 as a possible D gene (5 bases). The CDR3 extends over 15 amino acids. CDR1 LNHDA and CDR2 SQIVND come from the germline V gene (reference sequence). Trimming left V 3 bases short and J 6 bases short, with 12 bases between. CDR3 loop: CASSIGGRANSPLHF. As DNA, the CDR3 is TGTGCCAGTAGTATCGGCGGCAGGGCTAATTCACCCCTCCACTTT.

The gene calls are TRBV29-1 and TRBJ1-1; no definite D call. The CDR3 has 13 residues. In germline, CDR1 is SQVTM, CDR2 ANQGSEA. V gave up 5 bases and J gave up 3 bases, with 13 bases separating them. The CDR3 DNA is TGCAGCGTTATGAAAATCCGGGACACTGAAGCTTTCTTT. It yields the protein CSVMKIRDTEAFF.

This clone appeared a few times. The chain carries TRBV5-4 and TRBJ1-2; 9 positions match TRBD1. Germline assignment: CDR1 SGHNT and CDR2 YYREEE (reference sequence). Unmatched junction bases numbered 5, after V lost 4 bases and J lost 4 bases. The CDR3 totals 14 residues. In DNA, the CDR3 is TGTGCCAGCAGCGGCACAGGGGGCGGCTATGGCTACACCTTC. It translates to CASSGTGGGYGYTF. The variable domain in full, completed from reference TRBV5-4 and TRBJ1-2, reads ETGVTQSPTHLIKTRGQQVTLRCSSQSGHNTVSWYQQALGQGPQFIFQYYREEENGRGNFPPRFSGLQFPNYSSELNVNALELDDSALYLCASSGTGGGYGYTFGSGTRLTVV.

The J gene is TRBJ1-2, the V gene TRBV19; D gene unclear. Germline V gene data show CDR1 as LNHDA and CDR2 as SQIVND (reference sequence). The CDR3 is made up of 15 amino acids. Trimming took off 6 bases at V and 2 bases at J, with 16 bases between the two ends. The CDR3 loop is CASRPGGGFNYGYTF. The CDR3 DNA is TGTGCCAGTAGGCCCGGAGGAGGGTTCAACTATGGCTACACCTTC. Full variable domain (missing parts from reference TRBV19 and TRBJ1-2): DGGITQSPKYLFRKEGQNVTLSCEQNLNHDAMYWYRQDPGQGLRLIYYSQIVNDFQKGDIAEGYSVSREKKESFPLTVTSAQKNPTAFYLCASRPGGGFNYGYTFGSGTRLTVV.

This CDR3 reads CASRPSDSSGANVLTF. The CDR3 DNA reads as TGTGCCAGTAGGCCCTCGGACAGCTCTGGGGCCAACGTCCTGACTTTC. The chain links TRBV19 to TRBJ2-6, with D tentatively TRBD1 (6 bases). CDR1 is LNHDA and CDR2 is SQIVND in the germline V gene (reference sequence). Trimming pared 6 bases from V and 0 bases from J, leaving 12 bases between. The CDR3 runs 16 residues.

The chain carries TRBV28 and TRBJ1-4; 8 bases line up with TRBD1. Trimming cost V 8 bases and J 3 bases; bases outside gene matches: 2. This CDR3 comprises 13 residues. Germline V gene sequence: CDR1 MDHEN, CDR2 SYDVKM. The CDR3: CASQGAANEKLFF. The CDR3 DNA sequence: TGTGCCAGCCAGGGGGCTGCTAATGAAAAACTGTTTTTT.

CDR3 nucleotide sequence: TGTGCCAGTAGTATAGACAGGGTGAATGAGCAGTTCTTC. This encodes CASSIDRVNEQFF. The rearrangement joins TRBV19 to TRBJ2-1, with D maybe TRBD1 (5 bases). Germline CDR1 LNHDA, CDR2 SQIVND (reference sequence). V was shortened by 0 bases and J by 7 bases, with 7 bases between the two germline ends. CDR3 length: 13 residues.

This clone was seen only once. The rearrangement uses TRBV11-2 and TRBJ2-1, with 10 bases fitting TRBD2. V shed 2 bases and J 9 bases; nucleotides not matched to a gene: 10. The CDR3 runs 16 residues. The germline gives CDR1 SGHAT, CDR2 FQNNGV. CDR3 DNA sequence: TGTGCCAGCAGCTTAATGAAGCGGGGGGGCCTGGGTGAGCAGTTCTTC. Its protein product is CASSLMKRGGLGEQFF.

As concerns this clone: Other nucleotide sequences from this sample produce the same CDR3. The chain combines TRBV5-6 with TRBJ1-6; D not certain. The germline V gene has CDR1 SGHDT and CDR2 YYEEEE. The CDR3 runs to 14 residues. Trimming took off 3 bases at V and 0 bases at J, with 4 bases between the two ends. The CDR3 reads CASSSYSYNSPLHF. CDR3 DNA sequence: TGTGCCAGCAGCTCTTACTCCTATAATTCACCCCTCCACTTT.

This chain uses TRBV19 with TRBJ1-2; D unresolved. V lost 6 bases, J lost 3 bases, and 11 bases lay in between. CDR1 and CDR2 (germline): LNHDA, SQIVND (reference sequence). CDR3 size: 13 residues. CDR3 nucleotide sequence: TGTGCCAGTAGCTATAGTGTGGACTATGGCTACACCTTC. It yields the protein CASSYSVDYGYTF.

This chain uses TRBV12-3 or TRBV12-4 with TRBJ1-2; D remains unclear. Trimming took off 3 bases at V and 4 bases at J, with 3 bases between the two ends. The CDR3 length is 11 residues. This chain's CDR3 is CASSFSYGYTF. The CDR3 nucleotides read TGTGCCAGCAGTTTTAGCTATGGCTACACCTTC.

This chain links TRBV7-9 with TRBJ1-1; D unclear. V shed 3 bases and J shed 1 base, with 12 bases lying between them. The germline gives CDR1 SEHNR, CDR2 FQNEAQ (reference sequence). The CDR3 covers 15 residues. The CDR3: CASSLMGISNTEAFF. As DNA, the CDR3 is TGTGCCAGCAGCTTGATGGGCATCTCGAACACTGAAGCTTTCTTT.

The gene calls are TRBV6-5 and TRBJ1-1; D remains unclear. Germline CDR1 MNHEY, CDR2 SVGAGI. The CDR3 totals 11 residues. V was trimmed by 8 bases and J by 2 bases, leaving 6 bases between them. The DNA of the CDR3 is TGTGCCAGCTGGGCCAACACTGAAGCTTTCTTT. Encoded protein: CASWANTEAFF.

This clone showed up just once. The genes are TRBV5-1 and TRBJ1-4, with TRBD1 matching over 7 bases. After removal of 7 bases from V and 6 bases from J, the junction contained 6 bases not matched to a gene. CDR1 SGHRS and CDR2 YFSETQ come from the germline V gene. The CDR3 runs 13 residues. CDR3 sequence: CASGTGVDEKLFF. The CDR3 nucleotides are TGCGCCAGCGGCACAGGGGTTGATGAAAAACTGTTTTTT.

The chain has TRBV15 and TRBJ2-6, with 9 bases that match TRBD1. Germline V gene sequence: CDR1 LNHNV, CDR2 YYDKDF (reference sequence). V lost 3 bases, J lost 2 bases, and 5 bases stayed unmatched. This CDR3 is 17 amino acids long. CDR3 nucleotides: TGTGCCACCAGCAGGGGACAGGGAGCTACTGGGGCCAACGTCCTGACTTTC. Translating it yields CATSRGQGATGANVLTF.

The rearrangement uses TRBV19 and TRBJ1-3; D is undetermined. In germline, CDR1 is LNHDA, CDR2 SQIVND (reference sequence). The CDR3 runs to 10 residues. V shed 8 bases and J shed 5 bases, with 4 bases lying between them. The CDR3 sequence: CASGRNTIYF. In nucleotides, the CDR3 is TGTGCCAGTGGGCGAAACACCATATATTTT.

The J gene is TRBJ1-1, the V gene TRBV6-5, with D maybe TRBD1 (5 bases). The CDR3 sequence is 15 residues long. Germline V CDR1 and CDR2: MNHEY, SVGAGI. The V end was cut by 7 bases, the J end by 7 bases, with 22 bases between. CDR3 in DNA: TGTGCCAGCAAAGAACCAGGGTTGGGGGGGGGTGAAGCTTTCTTT. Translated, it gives CASKEPGLGGGEAFF.

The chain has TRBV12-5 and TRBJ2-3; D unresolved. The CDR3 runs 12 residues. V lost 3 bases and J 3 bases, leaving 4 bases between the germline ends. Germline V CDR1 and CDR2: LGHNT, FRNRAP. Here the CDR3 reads CASGFGTDTQYF. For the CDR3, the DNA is TGTGCTAGTGGTTTCGGTACAGATACGCAGTATTTT.

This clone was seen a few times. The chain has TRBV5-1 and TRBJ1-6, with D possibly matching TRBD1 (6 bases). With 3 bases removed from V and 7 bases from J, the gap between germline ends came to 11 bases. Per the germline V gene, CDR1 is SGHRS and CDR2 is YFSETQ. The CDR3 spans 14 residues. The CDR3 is CASSSQGGNSPLHF. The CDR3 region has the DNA TGCGCCAGCAGCTCACAGGGTGGGAATTCACCCCTCCACTTT.

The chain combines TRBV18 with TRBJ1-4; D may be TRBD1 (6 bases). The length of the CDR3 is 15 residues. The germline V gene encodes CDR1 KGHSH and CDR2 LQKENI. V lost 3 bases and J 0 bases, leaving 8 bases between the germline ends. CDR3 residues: CASSPRTATNEKLFF. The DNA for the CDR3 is TGTGCCAGCTCACCTCGGACAGCAACTAATGAAAAACTGTTTTTT.

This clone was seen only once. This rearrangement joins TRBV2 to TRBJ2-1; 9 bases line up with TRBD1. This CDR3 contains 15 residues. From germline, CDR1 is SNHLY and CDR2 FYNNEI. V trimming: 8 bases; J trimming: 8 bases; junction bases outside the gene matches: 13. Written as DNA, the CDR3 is TGTGCCAGCGTAGCCGGGACAGGGCGAGGGGATGAGCAGTTCTTC. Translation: CASVAGTGRGDEQFF.